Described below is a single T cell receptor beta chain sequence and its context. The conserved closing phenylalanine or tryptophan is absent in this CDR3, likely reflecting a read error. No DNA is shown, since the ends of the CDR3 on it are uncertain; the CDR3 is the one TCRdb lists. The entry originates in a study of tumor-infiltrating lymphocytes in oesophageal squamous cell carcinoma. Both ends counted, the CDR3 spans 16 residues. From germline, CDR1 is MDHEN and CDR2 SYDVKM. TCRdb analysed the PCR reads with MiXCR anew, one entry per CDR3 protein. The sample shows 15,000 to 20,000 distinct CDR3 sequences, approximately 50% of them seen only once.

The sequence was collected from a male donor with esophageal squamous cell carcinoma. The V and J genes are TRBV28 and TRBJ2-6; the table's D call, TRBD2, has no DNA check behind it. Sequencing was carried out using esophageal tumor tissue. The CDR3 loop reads CASRDTGGHYEQYFGA.